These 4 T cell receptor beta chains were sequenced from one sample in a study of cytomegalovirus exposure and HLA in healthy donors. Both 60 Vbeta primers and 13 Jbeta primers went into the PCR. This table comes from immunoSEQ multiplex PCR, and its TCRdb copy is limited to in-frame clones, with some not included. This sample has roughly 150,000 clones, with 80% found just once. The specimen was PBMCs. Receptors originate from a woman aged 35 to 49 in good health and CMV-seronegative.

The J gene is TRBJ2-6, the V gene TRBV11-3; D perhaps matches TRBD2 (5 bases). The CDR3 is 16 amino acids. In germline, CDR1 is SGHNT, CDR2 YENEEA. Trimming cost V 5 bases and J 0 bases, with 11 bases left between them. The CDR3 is CASSHGRDSGANVLTF. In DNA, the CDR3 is TGTGCCAGCAGCCACGGACGGGACTCTGGGGCCAACGTCCTGACTTTC.

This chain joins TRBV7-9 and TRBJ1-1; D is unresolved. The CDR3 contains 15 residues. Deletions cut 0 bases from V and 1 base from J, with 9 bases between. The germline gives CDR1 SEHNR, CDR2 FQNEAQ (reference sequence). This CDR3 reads CASSLAPVANTEAFF. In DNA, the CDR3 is TGTGCCAGCAGCTTAGCCCCTGTAGCGAACACTGAAGCTTTCTTT.

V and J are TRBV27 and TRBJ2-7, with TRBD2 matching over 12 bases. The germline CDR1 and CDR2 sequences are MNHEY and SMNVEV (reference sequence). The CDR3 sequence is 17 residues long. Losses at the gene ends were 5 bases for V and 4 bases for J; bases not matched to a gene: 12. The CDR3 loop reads CASSLLPPTSGRYEQYF. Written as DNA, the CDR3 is TGTGCCAGCAGTCTCTTACCTCCTACTAGCGGGAGGTACGAGCAGTACTTC.

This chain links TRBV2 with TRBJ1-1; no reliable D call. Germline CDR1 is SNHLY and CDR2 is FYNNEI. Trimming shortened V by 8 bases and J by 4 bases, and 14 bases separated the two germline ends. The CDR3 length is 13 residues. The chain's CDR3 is CASGTEEATEAFF. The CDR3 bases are TGTGCCAGCGGCACCGAGGAGGCCACTGAAGCTTTCTTT.